The clone carrying this TCR beta chain was observed a few times. Its antigen is unknown. One entry per CDR3 protein results from TCRdb running MiXCR on the reads. The sample contains fewer than 300,000 distinct CDR3 sequences, about a quarter of which appear only once. This entry belongs to a study of T cell repertoires in cytomegalovirus infection. Study-level points and caveats: Clonotype analysis showed dominance of the ex vivo response by HLA-C-restricted CMV-specific TCR beta clonotypes. Carriers of CMV plus the relevant HLA were identified by cumulative public TCR beta family frequency.

The CDR3 runs to 13 residues. The ends were cut back, 8 bases at V and 0 bases at J, with 8 bases in the middle. In germline, CDR1 is MDHEN, CDR2 SYDVKM. The TCR originated in a human donor in good health (CMV status not recorded). Some clones in this sample may be carry-over from other donors' samples. Sample: PBMCs. This chain connects TRBV28 to TRBJ2-1; D is ambiguous. The CDR3 DNA sequence: TGTGCCAGCGAAAAGTTCTCCTACAATGAGCAGTTCTTC. As protein: CASEKFSYNEQFF. Complete variable domain (other parts from reference TRBV28 and TRBJ2-1): DVKVTQSSRYLVKRTGEKVFLECVQDMDHENMFWYRQDPGLGLRLIYFSYDVKMKEKGDIPEGYSVSREKKERFSLILESASTNQTSMYLCASEKFSYNEQFFGPGTRLTVL.